This T cell receptor beta chain was recovered during a study of neurological immune-mediated disorders. Study-level findings and limits: Levels of TCR clonal expansion peaked in HTLV-1-associated myelopathy and reached their lowest in multiple sclerosis, under those of healthy controls. The multiple sclerosis repertoire cluster had no clinical or MRI correlate. Repertoires from 18 of 34 multiple sclerosis patients grouped phylogenetically into a related-CDR3 cluster, suggesting a possible signature.

The unsorted libraries were made from 2 million PBMCs kept at -80 C. Germline V gives CDR1 MGHDK, CDR2 SYGVNS. Deletions cut 4 bases from V and 8 bases from J, with 11 bases between. CDR3 length: 12 residues. As for this clonotype: The antigen remains undetermined. This clone may be a read error of a much larger clone one base away.

TCRdb reanalysed the 5' RACE reads using MiXCR and keeps one entry per CDR3 protein. The sample has tens of thousands of distinct CDR3 sequences; roughly 3.2% are singletons. This chain connects TRBV25-1 to TRBJ1-2; a weak D match, TRBD1 (5 bases). Sequenced input: PBMCs. The TCR comes from a woman between 45 and 65 years old with multiple sclerosis. For the CDR3, the DNA is TGTGCCAGCAGTGCCAAAGGGGCCGGCTACACCTTC. Amino acids: CASSAKGAGYTF.